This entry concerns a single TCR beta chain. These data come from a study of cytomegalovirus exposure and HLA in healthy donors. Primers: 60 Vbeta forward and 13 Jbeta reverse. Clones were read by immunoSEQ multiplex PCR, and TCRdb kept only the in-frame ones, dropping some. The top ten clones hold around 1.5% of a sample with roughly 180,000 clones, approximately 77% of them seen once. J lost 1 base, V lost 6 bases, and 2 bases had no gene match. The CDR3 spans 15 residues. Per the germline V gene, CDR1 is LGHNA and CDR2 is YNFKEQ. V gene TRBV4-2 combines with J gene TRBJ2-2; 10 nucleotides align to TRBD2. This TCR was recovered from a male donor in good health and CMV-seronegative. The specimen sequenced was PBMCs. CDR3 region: CASRLAGKNTGELFF. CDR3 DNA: TGTGCCAGCAGACTAGCGGGGAAGAACACCGGGGAGCTGTTTTTT.